This T cell receptor (beta chain) was identified in a study of Graves' ophthalmopathy and Graves' hyperthyroidism. Overall study results and limits: Blood also contained most of the expanded thyroid clonotypes above 0.001 frequency.

The V gene's germline CDR1 is SGHTA and CDR2 FQGNSA. V trimming: 5 bases; J trimming: 0 bases; junction bases outside the gene matches: 18. This CDR3 is built from 19 residues. Patients with other autoimmune diseases, uncontrolled infections, pregnancy or lactation were excluded. Scientists amplified the TCR beta CDR3 regions from RNA transcripts. HTBI primers primed a first-round RT-PCR, and a second-round multiplex PCR followed. TCRdb itself ran the multiplex PCR reads through MiXCR, one entry per CDR3 protein. The repertoire includes hundreds of thousands of distinct CDR3 sequences, about two fifths of them detected once, and under 3.5% sits in the top ten. About this clonotype itself: Its cognate antigen is unknown.

Sequenced sample: peripheral blood. The clonotype originates from an adult man with Graves' ophthalmopathy. The V call is TRBV7-2, the J call TRBJ2-7; TRBD2 agrees at 8 bases. CDR3 in DNA: TGTGCCAGCAGCACACTAGGGGCTAACGGGGGGGAATACTCCTACGAGCAGTACTTC. Protein product: CASSTLGANGGEYSYEQYF.